This T cell receptor beta chain was identified during a study of type 1 regulatory T cells. Study as a whole: T-allo10 is a Tr1-enriched, alloantigen-specific CD4 T cell product made in vitro.

From the reads, TCRdb called clonotypes with MiXCR, one entry per CDR3 protein. There are approximately 97,000 distinct CDR3 sequences in the sample; 25% to 40% occur only once, and 2.2% lies in the top ten. This CDR3 has 18 residues. Germline V gene data show CDR1 as LGHDT and CDR2 as YNNKEL (reference sequence). Trimming at V came to 4 bases and at J to 5 bases, leaving 16 bases not matched to a gene. The V and J genes are TRBV3-1 and TRBJ2-1; 8 bases line up with TRBD2. This clonotype was obtained from a human donor in good health. Sample: CD4+ T cells, either the whole sample or a sorted fraction (not recorded which). The CDR3 region has the DNA TGTGCCAGCAGCCCTGAAAAGTCAGGGTTACTAGCGGACAATGAGCAGTTCTTC. It yields the protein CASSPEKSGLLADNEQFF.